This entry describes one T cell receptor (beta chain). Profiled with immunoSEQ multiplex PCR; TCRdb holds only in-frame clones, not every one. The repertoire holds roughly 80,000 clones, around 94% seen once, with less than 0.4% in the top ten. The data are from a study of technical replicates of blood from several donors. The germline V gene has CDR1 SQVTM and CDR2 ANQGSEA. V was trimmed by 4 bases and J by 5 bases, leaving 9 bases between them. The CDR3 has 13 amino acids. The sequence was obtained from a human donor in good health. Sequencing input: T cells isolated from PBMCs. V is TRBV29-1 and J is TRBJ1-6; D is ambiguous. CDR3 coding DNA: TGCAGCGTTGTCACCGGGAATAATTCACCCCTCCACTTT. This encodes CSVVTGNNSPLHF.